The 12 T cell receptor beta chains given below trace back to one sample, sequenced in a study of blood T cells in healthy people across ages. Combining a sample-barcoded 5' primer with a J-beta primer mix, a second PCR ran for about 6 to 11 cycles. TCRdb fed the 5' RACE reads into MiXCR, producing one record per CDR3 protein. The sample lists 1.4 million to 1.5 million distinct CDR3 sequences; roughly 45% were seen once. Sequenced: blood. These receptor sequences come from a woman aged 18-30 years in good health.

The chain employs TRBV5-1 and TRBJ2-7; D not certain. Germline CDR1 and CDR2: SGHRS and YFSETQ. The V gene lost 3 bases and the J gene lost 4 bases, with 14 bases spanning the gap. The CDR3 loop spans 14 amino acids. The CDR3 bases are TGCGCCAGCAGCTCGCCCATACAGACGTACGAGCAGTACTTC. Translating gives CASSSPIQTYEQYF.

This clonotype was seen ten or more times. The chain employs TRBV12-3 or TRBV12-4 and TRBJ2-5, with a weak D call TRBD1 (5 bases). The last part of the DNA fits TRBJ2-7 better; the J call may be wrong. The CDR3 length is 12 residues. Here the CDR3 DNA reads TGTGCCAGCAGTTTCATAAGGGGCGAGCAGTACTTC. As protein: CASSFIRGEQYF.

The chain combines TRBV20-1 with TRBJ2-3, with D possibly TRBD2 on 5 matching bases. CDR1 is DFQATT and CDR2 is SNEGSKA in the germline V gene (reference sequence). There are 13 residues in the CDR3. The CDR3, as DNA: TGCAGCCGGTCTCTAGCCGGGGCAGATACGCAGTATTTT. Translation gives CSRSLAGADTQYF.

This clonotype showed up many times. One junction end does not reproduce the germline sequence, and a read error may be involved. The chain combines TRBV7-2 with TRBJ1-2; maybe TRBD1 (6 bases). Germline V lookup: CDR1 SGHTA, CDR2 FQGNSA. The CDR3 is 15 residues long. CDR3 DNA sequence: TGTGCCAGCAGCCTAGCGGAGCAGGGGAACTATGGCTACACCTTC. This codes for CASSLAEQGNYGYTF.

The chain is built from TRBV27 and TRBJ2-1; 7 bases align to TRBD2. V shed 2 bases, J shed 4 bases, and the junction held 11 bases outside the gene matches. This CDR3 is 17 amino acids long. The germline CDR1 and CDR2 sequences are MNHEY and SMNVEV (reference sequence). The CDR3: CASSLSYGSGMYNEQFF. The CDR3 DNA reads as TGTGCCAGCAGTTTAAGTTATGGGAGCGGGATGTACAATGAGCAGTTCTTC.

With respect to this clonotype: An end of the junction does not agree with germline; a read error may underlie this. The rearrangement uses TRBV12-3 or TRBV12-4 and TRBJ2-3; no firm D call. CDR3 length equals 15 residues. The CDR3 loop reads CVSSTDQTATDTQYF. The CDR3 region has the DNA TGTGTCAGCAGCACCGACCAAACGGCGACAGATACGCAGTATTTT.

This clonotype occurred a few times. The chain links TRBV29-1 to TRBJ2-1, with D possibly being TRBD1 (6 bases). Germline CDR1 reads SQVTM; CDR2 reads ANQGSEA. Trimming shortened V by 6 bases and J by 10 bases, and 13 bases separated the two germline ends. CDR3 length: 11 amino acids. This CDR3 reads CSVSGTREQFF. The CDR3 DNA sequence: TGCAGCGTATCCGGGACAAGAGAGCAGTTCTTC.

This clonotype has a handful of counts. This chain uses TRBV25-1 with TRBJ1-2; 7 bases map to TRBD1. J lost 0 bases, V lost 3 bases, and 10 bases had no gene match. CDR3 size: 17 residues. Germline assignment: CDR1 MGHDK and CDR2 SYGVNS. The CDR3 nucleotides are TGTGCCAGCAGTGAGGGAGGGAGGGACAGATCTAACTATGGCTACACCTTC. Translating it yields CASSEGGRDRSNYGYTF.

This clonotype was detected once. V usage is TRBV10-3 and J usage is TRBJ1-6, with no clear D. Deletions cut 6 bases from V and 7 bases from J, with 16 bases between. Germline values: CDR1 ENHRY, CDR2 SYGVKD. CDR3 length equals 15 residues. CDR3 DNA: TGTGCCATCAGCGTCCGACAAAGAACAAATTCACCCCTCCACTTT. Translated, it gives CAISVRQRTNSPLHF.

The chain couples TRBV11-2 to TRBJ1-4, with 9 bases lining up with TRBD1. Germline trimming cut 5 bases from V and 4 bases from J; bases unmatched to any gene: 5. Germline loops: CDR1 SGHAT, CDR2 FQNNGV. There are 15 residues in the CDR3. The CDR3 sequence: CASSGGDRDNEKLFF. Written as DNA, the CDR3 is TGTGCCAGCAGCGGGGGGGACAGGGATAATGAAAAACTGTTTTTT. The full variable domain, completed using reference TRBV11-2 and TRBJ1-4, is EAGVAQSPRYKIIEKRQSVAFWCNPISGHATLYWYQQILGQGPKLLIQFQNNGVVDDSQLPKDRFSAERLKGVDSTLKIQPAKLEDSAVYLCASSGGDRDNEKLFFGSGTQLSVL.

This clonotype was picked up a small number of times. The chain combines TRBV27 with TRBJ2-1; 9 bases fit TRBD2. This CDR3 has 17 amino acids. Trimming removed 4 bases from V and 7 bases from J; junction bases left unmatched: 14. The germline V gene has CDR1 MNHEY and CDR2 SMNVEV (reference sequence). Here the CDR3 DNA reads TGTGCCAGCAGTTCCCCCAAGTTAGCGGGGGTCCTAAATGAGCAGTTCTTC. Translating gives CASSSPKLAGVLNEQFF.

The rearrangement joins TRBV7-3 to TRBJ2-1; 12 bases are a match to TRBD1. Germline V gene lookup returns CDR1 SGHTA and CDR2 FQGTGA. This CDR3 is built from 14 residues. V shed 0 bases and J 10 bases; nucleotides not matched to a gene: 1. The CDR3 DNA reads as TGTGCCAGCAGCTTAACCGGGACAGGGGGCGAGCAGTTCTTC. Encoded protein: CASSLTGTGGEQFF.